This T cell receptor (beta chain) came from a study of identical twins. This clonotype appeared a few times. Trimming cost V 0 bases and J 2 bases, with 11 bases left between them. CDR1 and CDR2 from the germline V gene are MNHEY and SMNVEV (reference sequence). This CDR3 is built from 15 residues. TCRdb re-derived calls from the 5' RACE reads in MiXCR, one entry per CDR3 protein. Here the sample spans 690,000 or so distinct CDR3 sequences, less than 10% being singletons. These sequences were also reported in another study, on yellow fever vaccine responses in identical twins.

The sequencing sample was made of PBMCs. The TCR originated in a young woman in good health. The chain joins TRBV27 to TRBJ2-7; no reliable D call. Here the CDR3 reads CASSLSPPATYEQYF. In DNA, the CDR3 is TGTGCCAGCAGTTTATCGCCGCCAGCTACCTACGAGCAGTACTTC.